This TCR beta chain was sequenced during a study of cytomegalovirus exposure and HLA in healthy donors. About the research overall: Within an early data release were around 80 million unique TCRs drawn from HLA-typed donors.

General observations from the study: Per a prior analysis, the majority of TCR beta V segments were productive roughly 87% or roughly 30% of the time. The sole available immune exposure information was CMV serostatus. TCR beta sequences reportedly predicted most subjects' HLA-A and HLA-B alleles accurately.

This CDR3 has 18 residues. CDR1 is SEHNR, CDR2 FQNEAQ, per germline (reference sequence). The junction had 6 bases not matched to a gene; V was cut back by 1 base and J by 1 base. PCR involved 60 Vbeta and 13 Jbeta primers. This table comes from immunoSEQ multiplex PCR, and its TCRdb copy is limited to in-frame clones, with some not included. The sample totals 75,000 to 95,000 clones. About this clone: Its target is unknown.

Sequenced sample: PBMCs. The sequence was obtained from a girl under 18 in good health and CMV-seropositive. This chain uses TRBV7-9 with TRBJ2-2, with TRBD2 identical over 10 bases. The CDR3 DNA reads TGTGCCAGCAGCTTAGATTTGCTAGCGGGGGAGAACACCGGGGAGCTGTTTTTT. It translates to CASSLDLLAGENTGELFF.